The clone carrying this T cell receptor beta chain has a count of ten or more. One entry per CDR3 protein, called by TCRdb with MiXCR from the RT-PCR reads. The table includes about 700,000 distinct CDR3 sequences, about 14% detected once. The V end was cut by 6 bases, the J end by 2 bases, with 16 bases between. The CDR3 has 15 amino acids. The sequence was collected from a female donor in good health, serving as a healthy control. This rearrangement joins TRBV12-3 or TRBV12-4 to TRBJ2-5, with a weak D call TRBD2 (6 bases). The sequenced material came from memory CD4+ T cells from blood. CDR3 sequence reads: CASSLLAAGQETQYF. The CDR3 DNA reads TGTGCCAGCAGCCTTTTGGCTGCGGGGCAAGAGACCCAGTACTTC.